This TCR beta chain derives from a study of breast tumors, draining lymph nodes, adjacent tissues. Breast cancer patients provided tissue from their axillary draining lymph nodes. TCRdb re-called the multiplex PCR reads through MiXCR, storing one row per CDR3 protein. The sample lists 120,000 to 150,000 distinct CDR3 sequences; over 25% were seen once. The CDR3 extends over 14 amino acids. J gave up 7 bases and V 5 bases, and 9 bases lay outside the gene matches. CDR1 and CDR2 (germline): LNHDA, SQIVND (reference sequence). This sequence was found in a female donor with breast cancer. Some clones in this sample may be carry-over from other donors' samples. The chain carries TRBV19 and TRBJ2-7; 9 nucleotides agree with TRBD1. Sequencing used axillary lymph node tissue. The CDR3 nucleotides are TGTGCCAGTAGTTGGGGGACAGGGATCTTGGAGCAGTACTTC. Its protein is CASSWGTGILEQYF.